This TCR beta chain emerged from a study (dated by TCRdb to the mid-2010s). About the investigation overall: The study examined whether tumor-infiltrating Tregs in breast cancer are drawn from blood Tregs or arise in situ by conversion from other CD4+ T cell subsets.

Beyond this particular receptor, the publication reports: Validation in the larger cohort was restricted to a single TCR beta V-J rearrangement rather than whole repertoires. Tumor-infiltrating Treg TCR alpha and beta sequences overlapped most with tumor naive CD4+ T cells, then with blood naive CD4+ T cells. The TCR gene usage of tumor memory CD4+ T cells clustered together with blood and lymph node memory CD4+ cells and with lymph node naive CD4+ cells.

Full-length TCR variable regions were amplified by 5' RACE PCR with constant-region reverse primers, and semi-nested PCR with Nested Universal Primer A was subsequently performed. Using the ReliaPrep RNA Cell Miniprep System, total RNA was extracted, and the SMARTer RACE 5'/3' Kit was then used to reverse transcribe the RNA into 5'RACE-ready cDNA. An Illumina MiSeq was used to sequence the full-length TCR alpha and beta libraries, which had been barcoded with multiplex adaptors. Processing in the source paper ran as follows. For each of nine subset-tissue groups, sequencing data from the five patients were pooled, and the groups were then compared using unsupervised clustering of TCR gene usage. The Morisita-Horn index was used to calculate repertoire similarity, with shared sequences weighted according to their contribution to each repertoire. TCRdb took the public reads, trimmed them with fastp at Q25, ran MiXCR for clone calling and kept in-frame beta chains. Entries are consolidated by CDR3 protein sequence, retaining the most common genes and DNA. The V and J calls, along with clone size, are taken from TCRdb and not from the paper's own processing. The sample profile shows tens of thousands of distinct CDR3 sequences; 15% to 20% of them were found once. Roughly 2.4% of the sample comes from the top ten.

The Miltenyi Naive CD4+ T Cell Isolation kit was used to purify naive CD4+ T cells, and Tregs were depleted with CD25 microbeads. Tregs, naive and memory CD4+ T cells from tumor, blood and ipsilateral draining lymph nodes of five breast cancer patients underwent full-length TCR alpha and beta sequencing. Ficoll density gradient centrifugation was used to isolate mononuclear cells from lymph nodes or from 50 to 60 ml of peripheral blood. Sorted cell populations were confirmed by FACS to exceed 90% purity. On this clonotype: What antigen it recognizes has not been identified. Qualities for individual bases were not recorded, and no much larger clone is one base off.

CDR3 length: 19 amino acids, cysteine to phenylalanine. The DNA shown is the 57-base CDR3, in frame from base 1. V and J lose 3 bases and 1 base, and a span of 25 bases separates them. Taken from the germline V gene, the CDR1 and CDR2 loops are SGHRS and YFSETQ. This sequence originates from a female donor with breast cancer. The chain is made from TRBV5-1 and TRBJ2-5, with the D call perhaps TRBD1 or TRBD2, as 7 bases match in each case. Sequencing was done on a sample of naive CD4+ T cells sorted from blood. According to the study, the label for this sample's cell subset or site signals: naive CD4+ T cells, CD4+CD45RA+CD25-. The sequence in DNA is TGCGCCAGCAGCTACCCTCGACGCAGACAGGGAGGGCGCCAAGAGACCCAGTACTTC. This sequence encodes CASSYPRRRQGGRQETQYF.